The rows below give T cell receptor beta chains drawn from one sample of a study of breast tumors, draining lymph nodes, adjacent tissues. From the multiplex PCR reads, TCRdb called clonotypes with MiXCR, one entry per CDR3 protein. The table shows about 14,000 distinct CDR3 sequences, with roughly 52% occurring only once. Specimen: tumor-adjacent breast tissue. The receptors were gathered from a female donor with breast cancer. Some clones in this sample may be carry-over from other donors' samples. CDR3s include the opening cysteine and the closing phenylalanine or tryptophan. The D gene is left open where the match is weak. A row's size may be missing; if present it is once, few, many or a size class.

clone_size j_call v_call d_call cdr3_aa
- TRBJ2-7 TRBV19 TRBD2 CASSIGPSGETYEQYF
- TRBJ2-3 TRBV12-3/TRBV12-4 TRBD2 CASSLTSGRADTQYF
- TRBJ2-5 TRBV28 - CASGGTAQETQYF
- TRBJ1-4 TRBV5-5 - CASSLGTEEKLFF
- TRBJ2-2 TRBV19 - CASSAGVGTGGLFF
- TRBJ1-5 TRBV20-1 - CSAAPGVDNQPQHF
many TRBJ2-2 TRBV7-8 TRBD2 CANSPPGLALRTGTGELFF
many TRBJ2-5 TRBV14 - CASSQAPETQYF
- TRBJ2-2 TRBV7-9 - CALLGGAVLRPGPQTGELFF
- TRBJ1-2 TRBV5-1 TRBD1 CASSPDRVGGGYTF
few TRBJ2-1 TRBV9 - CASSVVGSSYNEQFF
medium-sized TRBJ2-3 TRBV20-1 TRBD2 CSAILSGRVQSTDTQYF